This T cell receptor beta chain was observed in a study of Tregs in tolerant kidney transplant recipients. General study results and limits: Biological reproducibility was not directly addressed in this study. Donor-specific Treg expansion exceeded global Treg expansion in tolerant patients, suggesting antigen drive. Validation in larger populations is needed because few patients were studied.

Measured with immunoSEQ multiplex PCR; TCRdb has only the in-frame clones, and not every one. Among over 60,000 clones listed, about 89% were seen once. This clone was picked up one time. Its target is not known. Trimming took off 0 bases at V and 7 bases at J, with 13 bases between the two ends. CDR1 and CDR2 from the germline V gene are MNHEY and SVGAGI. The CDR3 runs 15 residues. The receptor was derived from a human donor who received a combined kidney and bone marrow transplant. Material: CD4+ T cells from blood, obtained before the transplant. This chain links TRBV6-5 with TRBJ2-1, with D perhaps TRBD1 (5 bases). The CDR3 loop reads CASSYSFRDRNEQFF. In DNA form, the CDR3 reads TGTGCCAGCAGTTACTCGTTCAGGGATCGGAATGAGCAGTTCTTC.